This entry lists 31 T cell receptor beta chains sequenced from one sample in a study of blood T cell repertoires in COVID-19 (dated by TCRdb to the early 2020s). Receptor libraries were prepared by the immunoSEQ multiplex PCR assay. TCRdb stores this immuneACCESS table with in-frame sequences only. Part of the clones is absent; in the studies checked, under half of the shortfall reflects unresolved V genes, and no reason is known for the rest. The sample profile shows about 300,000 clones; approximately 86% of them were found once. About 2.6% of the sample is in the top ten clones. Material for sequencing was PBMCs or T cells enriched from blood (not recorded which). These receptors all come from a woman younger than 30 who had recovered from COVID-19.

The rearrangement uses TRBV21-1 and TRBJ1-4. TRBV21-1 is an annotated pseudogene. The CDR3 has 15 amino acids. The CDR3 sequence: CASSKEEGYNEKLFF. CDR3 bases: TGTGCCAGCAGCAAAGAAGAGGGTTATAATGAAAAACTGTTTTTT.

This clone occurred once. The gene calls are TRBV24-1 and TRBJ2-2; 7 bases are a match to TRBD1. Trimming cost V 9 bases and J 0 bases; bases outside gene matches: 3. Germline V CDR1 and CDR2: KGHDR, SFDVKD. This CDR3 has 14 amino acids. CDR3 residues: CATSGGANTGELFF. The CDR3 DNA sequence: TGTGCCACCTCAGGGGGAGCGAACACCGGGGAGCTGTTTTTT.

V gene TRBV3-1 (or the pseudogene TRBV3-2) combines with J gene TRBJ2-5; 7 nucleotides line up with TRBD2. This CDR3 is built from 17 residues. J lost 0 bases, V lost 0 bases, and 7 bases had no gene match. In germline, CDR1 is LGHDT, CDR2 YNNKEL (reference sequence). This chain's CDR3 is CASSQESLAVNQETQYF. In nucleotides, the CDR3 is TGTGCCAGCAGCCAAGAGAGCCTAGCGGTCAACCAAGAGACCCAGTACTTC.

The V gene is TRBV28, the J gene TRBJ1-4; possibly TRBD1 for D (6 bases). Germline-derived CDR1 and CDR2 are MDHEN and SYDVKM. The CDR3 is made up of 15 amino acids. V lost 2 bases to trimming and J lost 11 bases, with 18 bases between them. As DNA, the CDR3 is TGTGCCAGCAGTTTAATCGGTGGACAGTCGGGGAAACTGTTTTTT. Protein: CASSLIGGQSGKLFF.

This clone was counted between two and nine times. CDR3 coding DNA: TGTGCCAGCAGCCCCGTGGCCATGAATCAGCCCCAGCATTTT. It yields the protein CASSPVAMNQPQHF. The V call is TRBV5-8, the J call TRBJ1-5; D gene ambiguous. The V gene lost 4 bases and the J gene lost 4 bases, with 12 bases spanning the gap. CDR1 and CDR2 from the germline V gene are SGHTS and YDEGEE. CDR3 size: 14 residues.

V and J are TRBV11-3 and TRBJ1-2; 7 bases are shared with TRBD1. Trimming removed 0 bases from V and 3 bases from J; junction bases left unmatched: 4. The germline V gene encodes CDR1 SGHNT and CDR2 YENEEA. The CDR3 covers 15 residues. This CDR3 is CASSLDSGQDYGYTF. The DNA of the CDR3 is TGTGCCAGCAGCTTAGATTCTGGACAGGACTATGGCTACACCTTC. Based on the CDR3 plus reference TRBV11-3 and TRBJ1-2, the full variable domain is EAGVVQSPRYKIIEKKQPVAFWCNPISGHNTLYWYLQNLGQGPELLIRYENEEAVDDSQLPKDRFSAERLKGVDSTLKIQPAELGDSAVYLCASSLDSGQDYGYTFGSGTRLTVV.

The chain couples TRBV7-9 to TRBJ2-3; maybe TRBD2 (5 bases). CDR1 and CDR2 from the germline V gene are SEHNR and FQNEAQ (reference sequence). This CDR3 is 19 amino acids long. The V and J ends lost 4 bases and 0 bases respectively, with 23 bases between them. The CDR3 reads CASSSLRTGVGSSTDTQYF. CDR3 nucleotides: TGTGCCAGCAGCTCTCTACGAACCGGGGTTGGATCTAGCACAGATACGCAGTATTTT.

The V and J genes are TRBV11-3 and TRBJ2-1; a possible D gene is TRBD2 (6 bases). This CDR3 is 18 amino acids long. The germline V gene has CDR1 SGHNT and CDR2 YENEEA. V was trimmed by 5 bases and J by 0 bases, leaving 20 bases between them. The CDR3 region has the DNA TGTGCCAGCAGCCCTCCAGTTAGGGCGGGGAGCTCCTACAATGAGCAGTTCTTC. Translation gives CASSPPVRAGSSYNEQFF.

The chain uses TRBV19 and TRBJ2-3; 10 nucleotides match TRBD1. CDR1 LNHDA and CDR2 SQIVND come from the germline V gene (reference sequence). Unmatched junction bases numbered 16, after V lost 10 bases and J lost 0 bases. The CDR3 consists of 18 residues. This chain's CDR3 is CATEAGTGAFTSTDTQYF. CDR3 sequence (DNA): TGTGCCACCGAGGCCGGGACAGGGGCATTTACTAGCACAGATACGCAGTATTTT.

This chain joins TRBV4-3 and TRBJ2-3, with 13 nucleotides matching TRBD2. Germline assignment: CDR1 LGHNA and CDR2 YSLEER. CDR3 length: 17 residues. J gave up 4 bases and V 0 bases, and 4 bases lay outside the gene matches. The CDR3 DNA follows: TGCGCCAGCAGCCAAGATAGAGGACTAGCGGGGGCAGATACGCAGTATTTT. Amino acids: CASSQDRGLAGADTQYF.

This sequence joins TRBV5-1 and TRBJ2-7; D is unresolved. The germline V gene encodes CDR1 SGHRS and CDR2 YFSETQ. The CDR3 contains 15 residues. V was shortened by 4 bases and J by 6 bases, with 20 bases between the two germline ends. The CDR3 DNA reads TGCGCCAGCAGCCCGCAAGGAGCCCCCGACTCCGAGCAGTACTTC. It specifies CASSPQGAPDSEQYF.

The rearrangement joins TRBV25-1 to TRBJ2-1; TRBD1 might be the D (5 bases). With 4 bases removed from V and 3 bases from J, the gap between germline ends came to 7 bases. This CDR3 contains 13 residues. Per the germline V gene, CDR1 is MGHDK and CDR2 is SYGVNS. The CDR3 is CASSGQGYNEQFF. The DNA of the CDR3 is TGTGCCAGCAGTGGGCAGGGCTACAATGAGCAGTTCTTC.

This clone was counted once. The chain joins TRBV9 to TRBJ2-7; D is perhaps TRBD2 (5 bases). This CDR3 contains 16 residues. Trimming pared 4 bases from V and 1 base from J, leaving 18 bases between. CDR1 and CDR2 from the germline V gene are SGDLS and YYNGEE. The CDR3 is CASSPRVGEGSYEQYF. For the CDR3, the DNA is TGTGCCAGCAGCCCACGCGTCGGGGAAGGGTCCTACGAGCAGTACTTC.

The table lists this clone with a count of one. The genes are TRBV30 and TRBJ2-3, with a tentative D call TRBD1 (5 bases). Between the trimmed V and J ends, which lost 6 bases and 1 base, there was a span of 17 bases. Germline CDR1 GTSNPN, CDR2 SVGIG (reference sequence). This CDR3 comprises 15 residues. The CDR3 sequence: CACPLNGAGTDTQYF. The CDR3 nucleotides read TGTGCCTGCCCACTGAATGGGGCGGGCACAGATACGCAGTATTTT. Full variable domain (missing parts from reference TRBV30 and TRBJ2-3): SQTIHQWPATLVQPVGSPLSLECTVEGTSNPNLYWYRQAAGRGLQLLFYSVGIGQISSEVPQNLSASRPQDRQFILSSKKLLLSDSGFYLCACPLNGAGTDTQYFGPGTRLTVL.

Regarding this clone: The sample contains more than one DNA sequence encoding this CDR3. This chain connects TRBV5-1 to TRBJ2-7; TRBD2 matches at 10 bases. Germline CDR1 SGHRS, CDR2 YFSETQ. J lost 1 base, V lost 0 bases, and 1 base had no gene match. The CDR3 extends over 15 amino acids. The DNA of the CDR3 is TGCGCCAGCAGCTTGGAAGCGGGGGGGTCCTACGAGCAGTACTTC. Translated: CASSLEAGGSYEQYF. Based on the CDR3 plus reference TRBV5-1 and TRBJ2-7, the full variable domain is KAGVTQTPRYLIKTRGQQVTLSCSPISGHRSVSWYQQTPGQGLQFLFEYFSETQRNKGNFPGRFSGRQFSNSRSEMNVSTLELGDSALYLCASSLEAGGSYEQYFGPGTRLTVT.

The chain carries TRBV9 and TRBJ1-2; 9 bases agree with TRBD1. The CDR3 length is 14 residues. With 4 bases clipped from V and 3 bases from J, the junction kept 4 bases outside the gene matches. The germline CDR1 and CDR2 sequences are SGDLS and YYNGEE. DNA of the CDR3: TGTGCCAGCAGCACACAGGGGGCGTACTATGGCTACACCTTC. Protein product: CASSTQGAYYGYTF.

The chain joins TRBV7-2 to TRBJ1-5; 7 bases map to TRBD1. Losses at the gene ends were 5 bases for V and 0 bases for J; bases not matched to a gene: 4. Looked up from germline, CDR1 is SGHTA and CDR2 is FQGNSA. The CDR3 is 15 amino acids. CDR3 residues: CASSLTGDSNQPQHF. In nucleotides, the CDR3 is TGTGCCAGCAGCCTAACAGGGGATAGCAATCAGCCCCAGCATTTT.

This chain connects TRBV5-4 to TRBJ2-2, with 10 bases that match TRBD2. The CDR3 spans 17 residues. Looked up from germline, CDR1 is SGHNT and CDR2 is YYREEE (reference sequence). After removal of 1 base from V and 3 bases from J, the junction contained 6 bases not matched to a gene. CDR3 coding DNA: TGTGCCAGCAGCTTGCTTTATAGCGGGGGGTACACCGGGGAGCTGTTTTTT. Amino acid sequence: CASSLLYSGGYTGELFF.

The rearrangement joins TRBV6-4 to TRBJ1-6; D unresolved. The germline CDR1 and CDR2 sequences are MRHNA and SNTAGT. The length of the CDR3 is 13 residues. V lost 3 bases to trimming and J lost 9 bases, with 9 bases between them. In DNA, the CDR3 is TGTGCCAGCAGTGAAGGCAGGTTTTCACCCCTCCACTTT. Its translation: CASSEGRFSPLHF.

DNA of the CDR3: TGTGCTAGTGGTCCTCAGGCGGGGGCAAACACTGAAGCTTTCTTT. Translating it yields CASGPQAGANTEAFF. The rearrangement joins TRBV12-5 to TRBJ1-1, with D perhaps TRBD1 (6 bases). CDR3 size: 15 residues. Trimming stripped 5 bases from V and 2 bases from J, with 15 bases between. Germline V gene lookup returns CDR1 LGHNT and CDR2 FRNRAP.

This rearrangement joins TRBV6-6 to TRBJ1-5; D perhaps matches TRBD1 (5 bases). The CDR3 is 16 amino acids. V lost 2 bases, J lost 0 bases, and 11 bases lay in between. Germline loops: CDR1 MNHNY, CDR2 SVGAGI (reference sequence). The CDR3 reads CASSYPDSHSNQPQHF. The CDR3 region has the DNA TGTGCCAGCAGTTACCCCGACAGTCATAGCAATCAGCCCCAGCATTTT.

The chain has TRBV14 and TRBJ2-2; D perhaps matches TRBD2 (7 bases). The CDR3 loop spans 15 amino acids. The V end lost 4 bases, the J end lost 1 base, and 10 bases lay between the germline ends. In germline, CDR1 is SGHDN, CDR2 FVKESK. This CDR3 is CASSPRGGNTGELFF. The CDR3 DNA sequence: TGTGCCAGCAGCCCAAGGGGGGGGAACACCGGGGAGCTGTTTTTT.

The gene calls are TRBV12-3 or TRBV12-4 and TRBJ2-7; the D gene is possibly TRBD1 (5 bases). Trimming left V 6 bases short and J 12 bases short, with 18 bases between. The CDR3 has 12 amino acids. CDR3 DNA sequence: TGTGCCAGCAGAAAACAGGACCCGCTCCTGTACTTC. This sequence encodes CASRKQDPLLYF.

The V and J genes are TRBV6-5 and TRBJ1-1, with TRBD1 identical over 7 bases. After removal of 2 bases from V and 4 bases from J, the junction contained 1 base not matched to a gene. Germline assignment: CDR1 MNHEY and CDR2 SVGAGI. The length of the CDR3 is 13 residues. The CDR3, as DNA: TGTGCCAGCAGTTACGCAGGGGGCACTGAAGCTTTCTTT. Its protein is CASSYAGGTEAFF.

This rearrangement joins TRBV28 to TRBJ1-5; D unresolved. Per the germline V gene, CDR1 is MDHEN and CDR2 is SYDVKM. There are 15 residues in the CDR3. V lost 5 bases, J lost 1 base, and 12 bases lay in between. The CDR3 here is CASSPSLTSNQPQHF. Here the CDR3 DNA reads TGTGCCAGCAGTCCGAGTCTAACGAGCAATCAGCCCCAGCATTTT.

The rearrangement joins TRBV19 to TRBJ2-3; perhaps TRBD2 as D (6 bases). Germline CDR1 reads LNHDA; CDR2 reads SQIVND (reference sequence). Trimming cost V 6 bases and J 5 bases, with 18 bases left between them. The CDR3 extends over 15 amino acids. The CDR3 region is CASSQYRREIDTQYF. CDR3 DNA: TGTGCCAGTAGCCAATACAGGAGGGAGATAGATACGCAGTATTTT.

The J gene is TRBJ2-1, the V gene TRBV5-1; TRBD2 is a possible D gene (5 bases). The length of the CDR3 is 15 residues. Germline V CDR1 and CDR2: SGHRS, YFSETQ. V was pared by 0 bases and J by 3 bases, with 10 bases between. CDR3 in amino acids: CASSLVGEHYNEQFF. CDR3 DNA: TGCGCCAGCAGCTTGGTCGGGGAGCACTACAATGAGCAGTTCTTC.

A few counts support this clone. The gene calls are TRBV5-1 and TRBJ1-1; a weak D match, TRBD1 (5 bases). The CDR3 has 17 residues. Germline V gene sequence: CDR1 SGHRS, CDR2 YFSETQ. V lost 1 base to trimming and J lost 0 bases, with 16 bases between them. The CDR3 sequence is CASSLKGRWVMNTEAFF. In nucleotides, the CDR3 is TGCGCCAGCAGCTTGAAGGGGCGCTGGGTCATGAACACTGAAGCTTTCTTT.

Notes on this clone: Different DNA sequences within this sample yield the same CDR3. The V gene is TRBV7-9, the J gene TRBJ1-5; D not resolved. Germline values: CDR1 SEHNR, CDR2 FQNEAQ (reference sequence). The CDR3 has 14 amino acids. Trimming pared 1 base from V and 1 base from J, leaving 5 bases between. CDR3 bases: TGTGCCAGCAGCTTAGGTCCAAGCAATCAGCCCCAGCATTTT. Residues: CASSLGPSNQPQHF.

The chain is built from TRBV2 and TRBJ2-3; TRBD1 aligns across 10 bases. Trimming removed 6 bases from V and 5 bases from J; junction bases left unmatched: 5. This CDR3 has 14 residues. From germline, CDR1 is SNHLY and CDR2 FYNNEI. The CDR3 region has the DNA TGTGCCAGCAGACCGGACAGGGGGGGAGATACGCAGTATTTT. This translates into CASRPDRGGDTQYF.

This clone was found once. Other DNA sequences from this sample encode an identical CDR3 as well. V gene TRBV30 combines with J gene TRBJ1-5, with no clear D. V was shortened by 0 bases and J by 4 bases, with 7 bases between the two germline ends. The CDR3 extends over 13 amino acids. Per the germline V gene, CDR1 is GTSNPN and CDR2 is SVGIG (reference sequence). The CDR3 loop reads CAWSVRGNQPQHF. For the CDR3, the DNA is TGTGCCTGGAGTGTACGAGGAAATCAGCCCCAGCATTTT.